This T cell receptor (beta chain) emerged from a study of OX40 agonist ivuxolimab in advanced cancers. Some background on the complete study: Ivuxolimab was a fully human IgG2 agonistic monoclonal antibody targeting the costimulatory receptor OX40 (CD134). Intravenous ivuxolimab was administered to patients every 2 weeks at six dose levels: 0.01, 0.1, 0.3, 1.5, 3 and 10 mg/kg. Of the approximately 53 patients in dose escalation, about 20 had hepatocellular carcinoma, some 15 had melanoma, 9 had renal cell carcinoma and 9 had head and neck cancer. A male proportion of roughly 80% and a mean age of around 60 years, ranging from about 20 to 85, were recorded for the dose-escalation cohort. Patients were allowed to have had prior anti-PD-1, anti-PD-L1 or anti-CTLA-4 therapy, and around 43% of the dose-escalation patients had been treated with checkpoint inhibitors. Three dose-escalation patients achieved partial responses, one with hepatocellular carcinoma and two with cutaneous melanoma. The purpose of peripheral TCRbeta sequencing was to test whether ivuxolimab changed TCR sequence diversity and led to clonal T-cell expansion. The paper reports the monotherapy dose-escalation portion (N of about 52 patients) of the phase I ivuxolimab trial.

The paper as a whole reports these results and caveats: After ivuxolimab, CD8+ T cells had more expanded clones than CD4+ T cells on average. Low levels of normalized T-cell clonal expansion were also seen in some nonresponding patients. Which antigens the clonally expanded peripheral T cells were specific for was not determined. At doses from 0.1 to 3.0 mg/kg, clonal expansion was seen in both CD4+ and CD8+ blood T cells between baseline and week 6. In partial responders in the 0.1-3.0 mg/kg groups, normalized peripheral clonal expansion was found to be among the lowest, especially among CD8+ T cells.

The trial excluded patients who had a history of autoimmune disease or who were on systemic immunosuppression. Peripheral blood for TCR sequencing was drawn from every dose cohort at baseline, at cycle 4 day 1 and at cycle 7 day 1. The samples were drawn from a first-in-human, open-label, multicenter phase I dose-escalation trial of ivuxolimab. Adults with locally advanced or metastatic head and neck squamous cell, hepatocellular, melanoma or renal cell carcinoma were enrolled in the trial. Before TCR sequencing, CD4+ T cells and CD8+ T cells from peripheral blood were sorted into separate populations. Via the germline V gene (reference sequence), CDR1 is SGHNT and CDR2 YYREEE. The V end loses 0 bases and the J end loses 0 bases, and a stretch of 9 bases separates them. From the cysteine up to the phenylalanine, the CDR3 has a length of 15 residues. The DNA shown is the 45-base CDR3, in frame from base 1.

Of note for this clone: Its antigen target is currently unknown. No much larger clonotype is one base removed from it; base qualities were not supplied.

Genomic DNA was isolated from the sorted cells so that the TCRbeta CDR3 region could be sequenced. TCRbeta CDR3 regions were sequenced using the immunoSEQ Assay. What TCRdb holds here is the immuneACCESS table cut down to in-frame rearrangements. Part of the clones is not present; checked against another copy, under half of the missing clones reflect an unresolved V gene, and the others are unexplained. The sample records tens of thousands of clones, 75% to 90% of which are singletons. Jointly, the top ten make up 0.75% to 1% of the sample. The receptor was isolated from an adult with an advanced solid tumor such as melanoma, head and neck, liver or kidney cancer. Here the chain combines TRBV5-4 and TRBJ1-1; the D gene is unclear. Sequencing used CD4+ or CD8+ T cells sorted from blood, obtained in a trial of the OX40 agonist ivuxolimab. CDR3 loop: CASSLDGRMNTEAFF. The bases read TGTGCCAGCAGCTTGGATGGCAGAATGAACACTGAAGCTTTCTTT.